The next 19 T cell receptor beta chains were all read from a single sample in a study of T cell responses to AZD1222 COVID-19 vaccine. Data came from immunoSEQ multiplex PCR; TCRdb stores just in-frame clones and leaves some out. The table lists about 140,000 clones, about 90% of them singletons. This specimen consisted of peripheral blood, obtained on day 0 of AZD1222 vaccination. These receptors came from an adult in good health.

V usage is TRBV3-1 (or the pseudogene TRBV3-2) and J usage is TRBJ2-7; D remains ambiguous. The germline CDR1 and CDR2 sequences are LGHDT and YNNKEL (reference sequence). The CDR3 spans 13 residues. V lost 4 bases to trimming and J lost 4 bases, with 11 bases between them. CDR3 in DNA: TGTGCCAGCAGCCCCGGCAGTCTTTACGAGCAGTACTTC. Translation gives CASSPGSLYEQYF.

V gene TRBV2 combines with J gene TRBJ2-3; D is perhaps TRBD1 or TRBD2 (6 bases each). V lost 1 base and J lost 8, with 16 bases in between. CDR3 length equals 15 residues. Germline V gives CDR1 SNHLY, CDR2 FYNNEI. This CDR3 reads CASSEEGSGEATQYF. The DNA for the CDR3 is TGTGCCAGCAGTGAAGAGGGATCAGGGGAGGCTACGCAGTATTTT.

J is TRBJ2-7 and V is TRBV2; unclear D gene. The germline gives CDR1 SNHLY, CDR2 FYNNEI. There are 15 residues in the CDR3. Trimming stripped 2 bases from V and 3 bases from J, with 14 bases between. DNA for the CDR3: TGTGCCAGCAGTGAATCGCTTGGACGATACTACGAGCAGTACTTC. Translated: CASSESLGRYYEQYF.

This clone was counted a few times. CDR3: CSVAPSGRPETQYF. The CDR3 bases are TGCAGCGTAGCACCTAGCGGGAGGCCAGAGACCCAGTACTTC. The chain is built from TRBV29-1 and TRBJ2-5; 11 nucleotides agree with TRBD2. CDR1 is SQVTM and CDR2 is ANQGSEA in the germline V gene. V shed 6 bases and J 4 bases; nucleotides not matched to a gene: 7. The CDR3 is made up of 14 amino acids.

The chain uses TRBV3-1 (or the pseudogene TRBV3-2) and TRBJ2-7; 8 bases fit TRBD2. This CDR3 has 14 amino acids. After removal of 6 bases from V and 4 bases from J, the junction contained 8 bases not matched to a gene. Per the germline V gene, CDR1 is LGHDT and CDR2 is YNNKEL (reference sequence). CDR3 nucleotide sequence: TGTGCCAGCAGTTTAGCGGGAATCTGGTACGAGCAGTACTTC. Translated, it gives CASSLAGIWYEQYF.

This clone has a handful of counts. The chain joins TRBV5-1 to TRBJ1-1; D unclear. This CDR3 has 15 amino acids. CDR1 is SGHRS, CDR2 YFSETQ, per germline. V was clipped by 0 bases and J by 1 base, with 10 bases between them. The CDR3, as DNA: TGCGCCAGCAGCTTGGGAAGACTCGGGAACACTGAAGCTTTCTTT. This sequence encodes CASSLGRLGNTEAFF.

The rearrangement joins TRBV3-1 (or the pseudogene TRBV3-2) to TRBJ2-1; 12 bases fit TRBD2. Germline V gene data show CDR1 as LGHDT and CDR2 as YNNKEL (reference sequence). This CDR3 is built from 19 residues. V was clipped by 0 bases and J by 3 bases; unmatched bases: 9. The CDR3 coding sequence is TGTGCCAGCAGCCAAGATCTTAGGACTAGCGGGAATTACTACAATGAGCAGTTCTTC. This translates into CASSQDLRTSGNYYNEQFF.

The chain couples TRBV28 to TRBJ1-6; perhaps TRBD1 as D (6 bases). This CDR3 comprises 15 residues. V was pared by 6 bases and J by 7 bases, with 16 bases between. Germline CDR1 and CDR2: MDHEN and SYDVKM. The CDR3 loop is CASRAGTPLNSPLHF. Written as DNA, the CDR3 is TGTGCCAGCAGGGCAGGGACACCATTAAATTCACCCCTCCACTTT. Together with reference TRBV28 and TRBJ1-6, the CDR3 gives the full variable domain: DVKVTQSSRYLVKRTGEKVFLECVQDMDHENMFWYRQDPGLGLRLIYFSYDVKMKEKGDIPEGYSVSREKKERFSLILESASTNQTSMYLCASRAGTPLNSPLHFGNGTRLTVT.

The chain joins TRBV7-2 to TRBJ1-1; possible D gene TRBD1, 5 bases. This CDR3 region has 13 residues. Trimming stripped 2 bases from V and 8 bases from J, with 12 bases between. Germline V gene lookup returns CDR1 SGHTA and CDR2 FQGNSA. This CDR3 reads CASSLNRGVEAFF. The CDR3 DNA reads TGTGCCAGCAGCTTAAATCGGGGGGTAGAAGCTTTCTTT.

The chain employs TRBV21-1 and TRBJ2-1; the tabulated D call, TRBD2, remains unverified against the DNA. TRBV21-1 is a pseudogene. This CDR3 has 15 amino acids. The CDR3 sequence is CASSKAQGSGVEQFF. The CDR3 DNA sequence: TGTGCCAGCAGCAAAGCGCAAGGAAGCGGGGTTGAGCAGTTCTTC.

The V call is TRBV5-1, the J call TRBJ1-1, with D possibly matching TRBD1 (6 bases). This CDR3 spans 13 amino acids. Trimming left V 4 bases short and J 6 bases short, with 13 bases between. Germline V lookup: CDR1 SGHRS, CDR2 YFSETQ. The CDR3 loop is CASSQGSRAEAFF. CDR3 coding DNA: TGCGCCAGCAGCCAGGGGAGCCGGGCTGAAGCTTTCTTT.

This sequence joins TRBV5-4 and TRBJ2-7; 12 nucleotides line up with TRBD2. The CDR3 consists of 17 residues. Germline CDR1 SGHNT, CDR2 YYREEE (reference sequence). Trimming removed 1 base from V and 1 base from J; junction bases left unmatched: 6. In nucleotides, the CDR3 is TGTGCCAGCAGCTTGTTACTAGCGGGAGGAGGGTCCTACGAGCAGTACTTC. It specifies CASSLLLAGGGSYEQYF.

This clone was detected once. V and J are TRBV5-6 and TRBJ2-5, with D uncertain. V lost 0 bases and J lost 4, with 1 base in between. The V gene's germline CDR1 is SGHDT and CDR2 YYEEEE. The CDR3 sequence is 11 residues long. This CDR3 reads CASSLVETQYF. For the CDR3, the DNA is TGTGCCAGCAGCTTGGTAGAGACCCAGTACTTC.

This chain connects TRBV20-1 to TRBJ1-3; D is unresolved. CDR1 is DFQATT and CDR2 is SNEGSKA in the germline V gene (reference sequence). The V gene lost 6 bases and the J gene lost 6 bases, with 9 bases spanning the gap. The CDR3 loop spans 11 amino acids. The CDR3 sequence: CSAEHSNTIYF. DNA for the CDR3: TGCAGTGCCGAGCACTCAAACACCATATATTTT.

The gene calls are TRBV7-9 and TRBJ2-5, with D possibly matching TRBD2 (6 bases). Between the trimmed V and J ends, which lost 5 bases and 5 bases, there was a span of 9 bases. This CDR3 region has 12 residues. Germline-derived CDR1 and CDR2 are SEHNR and FQNEAQ (reference sequence). In nucleotides, the CDR3 is TGTGCCAGCAGCCAAACTAGCGAGACCCAGTACTTC. This gives the protein CASSQTSETQYF.

The genes are TRBV9 and TRBJ2-5; TRBD1 might be the D (7 bases). Germline V gives CDR1 SGDLS, CDR2 YYNGEE. The germline V and J ends were trimmed by 3 bases and 1 base, with 13 bases remaining between them. This CDR3 is built from 15 residues. The chain's CDR3 is CASSAQGGGQETQYF. The CDR3 DNA reads as TGTGCCAGCAGCGCTCAGGGGGGCGGCCAAGAGACCCAGTACTTC. Full variable domain (missing parts from reference TRBV9 and TRBJ2-5): DSGVTQTPKHLITATGQRVTLRCSPRSGDLSVYWYQQSLDQGLQFLIQYYNGEERAKGNILERFSAQQFPDLHSELNLSSLELGDSALYFCASSAQGGGQETQYFGPGTRLLVL.

The V and J genes are TRBV28 and TRBJ1-1, with D uncertain. This CDR3 region has 15 residues. Per germline, CDR1 MDHEN and CDR2 SYDVKM. V lost 7 bases and J 4 bases, leaving 19 bases between the germline ends. The CDR3: CASTPSVARSTEAFF. The CDR3 region has the DNA TGTGCCAGCACCCCGAGCGTGGCACGGAGCACTGAAGCTTTCTTT.

V usage is TRBV7-2 and J usage is TRBJ2-5, with TRBD2 as a possible D gene (6 bases). This CDR3 has 14 amino acids. Trimming left V 5 bases short and J 5 bases short, with 15 bases between. Germline loops: CDR1 SGHTA, CDR2 FQGNSA. The CDR3 DNA reads as TGTGCCAGCAGCCTGCCCGGGGGAAGGGAGACCCAGTACTTC. This sequence encodes CASSLPGGRETQYF.

In regard to this clone: Within the sample, other DNA sequences also encode this same CDR3. This chain connects TRBV20-1 to TRBJ2-5, with D uncertain. V lost 1 base and J lost 5, with 5 bases in between. Germline V CDR1 and CDR2: DFQATT, SNEGSKA (reference sequence). This CDR3 contains 11 residues. CDR3 loop: CSARVRETQYF. For the CDR3, the DNA is TGCAGTGCTAGAGTACGGGAGACCCAGTACTTC.